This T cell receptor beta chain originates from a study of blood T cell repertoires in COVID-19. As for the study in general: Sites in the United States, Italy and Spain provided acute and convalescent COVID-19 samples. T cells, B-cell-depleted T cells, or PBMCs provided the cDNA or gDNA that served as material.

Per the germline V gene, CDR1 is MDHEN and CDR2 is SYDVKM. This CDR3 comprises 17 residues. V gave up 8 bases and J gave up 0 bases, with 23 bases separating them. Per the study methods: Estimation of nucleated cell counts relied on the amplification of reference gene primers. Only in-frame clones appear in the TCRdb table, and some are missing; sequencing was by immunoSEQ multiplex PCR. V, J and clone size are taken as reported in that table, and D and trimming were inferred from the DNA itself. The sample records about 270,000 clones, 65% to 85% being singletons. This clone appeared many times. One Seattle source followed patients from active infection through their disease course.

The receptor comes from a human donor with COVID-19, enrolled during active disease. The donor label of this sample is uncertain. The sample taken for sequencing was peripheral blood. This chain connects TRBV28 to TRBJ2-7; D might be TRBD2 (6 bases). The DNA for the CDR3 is TGTGCCAGCTCGCGCTGGAGTGTTGGGGGGTTCTCCTACGAGCAGTACTTC. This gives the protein CASSRWSVGGFSYEQYF.